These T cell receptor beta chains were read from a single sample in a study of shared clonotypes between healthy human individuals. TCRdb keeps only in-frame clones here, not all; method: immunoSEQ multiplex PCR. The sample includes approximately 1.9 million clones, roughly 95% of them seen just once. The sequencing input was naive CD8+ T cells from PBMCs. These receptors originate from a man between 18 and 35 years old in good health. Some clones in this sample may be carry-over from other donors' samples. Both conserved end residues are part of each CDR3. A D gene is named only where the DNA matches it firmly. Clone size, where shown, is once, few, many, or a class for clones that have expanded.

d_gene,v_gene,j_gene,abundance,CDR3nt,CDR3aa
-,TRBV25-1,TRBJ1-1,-,TGTGCCAGCAGTGATCGCACAGATACTGATGAAGCTTTCTTT,CASSDRTDTDEAFF
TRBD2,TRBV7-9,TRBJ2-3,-,TGTGCCAGCAGCTTAGCTGTATGGACTAGCGGGAGAACAGATACGCAGTATTTT,CASSLAVWTSGRTDTQYF
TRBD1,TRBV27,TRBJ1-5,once,TGTGCCAGCAGTTTGGCAGGGGGGAGGAATCAGCCCCAGCATTTT,CASSLAGGRNQPQHF
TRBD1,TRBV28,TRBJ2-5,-,TGTGCCAGCAGTTCTCGAATCAGGGGGCCCGGGATTTTTTCTTACCAAGAGACCCAGTACTTC,CASSSRIRGPGIFSYQETQYF
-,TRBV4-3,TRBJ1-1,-,TGCGCCAGCAAGGCGGGGGGGCCGACATTGAACACTGAAGCTTTCTTT,CASKAGGPTLNTEAFF
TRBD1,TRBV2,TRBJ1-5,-,TGTGCCAGCAGTGAAATGACAGGGGCGGCTGTGAGGGAGCCCCAGCATTTT,CASSEMTGAAVREPQHF
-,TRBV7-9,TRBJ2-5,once,TGTGCCAGCAGCTTTGGGATGACCCAGTACTTC,CASSFGMTQYF
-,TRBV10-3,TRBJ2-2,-,TGTGCCATCAGAGGACAGACGAGCGGGGAGCTGTTTTTT,CAIRGQTSGELFF
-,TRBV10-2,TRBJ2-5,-,TGCGCCAGCAGTGAGTCCGTTGACAGCGTAGAGACCCAGTACTTC,CASSESVDSVETQYF
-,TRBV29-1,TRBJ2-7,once,TGCAGCGTTGTCACCAGCCTCCACGAGCAGTACTTC,CSVVTSLHEQYF
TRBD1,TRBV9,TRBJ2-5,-,TGTGCCAGCAGCGCGATACAAGGACAGGGAATTGAGTGGGTTGAGACCCAGTACTTC,CASSAIQGQGIEWVETQYF
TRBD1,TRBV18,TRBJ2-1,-,TGTGCCAGCTCATCGACAGGGGGTGGCTGGGGTGATGAGCAGTTCTTC,CASSSTGGGWGDEQFF
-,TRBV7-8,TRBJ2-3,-,TGTGCCAGCAGTCCCGAGGGGACAGATACGCAGTATTTT,CASSPEGTDTQYF
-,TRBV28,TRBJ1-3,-,TGTGCCAGCAGCCCTGACCGTTCGGGAAACACCATATATTTT,CASSPDRSGNTIYF
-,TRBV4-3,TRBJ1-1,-,TGCGCCAGCAGCCAAGATGTGGAAACTGAAGCTTTCTTT,CASSQDVETEAFF
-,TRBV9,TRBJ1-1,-,TGTGCCAGCAGCGTAGGAGAGGTGACACCGAACACTGAAGCTTTCTTT,CASSVGEVTPNTEAFF
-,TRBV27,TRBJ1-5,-,TGTGCCAGCAGTTTCGGGCAGCACTATCAGCCCCAGCATTTT,CASSFGQHYQPQHF
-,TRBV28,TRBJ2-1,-,TGTGCCAGCACCGAGGTAGGGGCGGTGAGCTCCTACAATGAGCAGTTCTTC,CASTEVGAVSSYNEQFF
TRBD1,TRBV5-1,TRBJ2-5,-,TGCGCCAGCAGCTCGGGACAGCCACAAGAGACCCAGTACTTC,CASSSGQPQETQYF
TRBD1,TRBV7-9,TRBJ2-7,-,TGTGCCAGCAGCTTCAGCGCCGGGGACAGCCCCTACGAGCAGTACTTC,CASSFSAGDSPYEQYF
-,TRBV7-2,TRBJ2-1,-,TGTGCCAGCAGCTTAGCGCCGCACCTCAACAATGAGCAGTTCTTC,CASSLAPHLNNEQFF
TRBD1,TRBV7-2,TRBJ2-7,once,TGTGCCAGCAGCCCAGGACAGGGTACCCCCTCCGAGCAGTACTTC,CASSPGQGTPSEQYF
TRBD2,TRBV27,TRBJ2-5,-,TGTGCCAGCAGTCCTCTAGCGGGAGAGAGAGAGACCCAGTACTTC,CASSPLAGERETQYF
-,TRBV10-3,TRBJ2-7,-,TGTGCCATCAGTGAGGTTAGGGTTTACTACGAGCAGTACTTC,CAISEVRVYYEQYF
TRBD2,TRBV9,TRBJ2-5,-,TGTGCCAGCAGCGTAGGTGTAGCGGGAGTGGGAGAGACCCAGTACTTC,CASSVGVAGVGETQYF
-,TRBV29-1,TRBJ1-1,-,TGCAGCGTTGTGGGGGCGGCAACAGCTTTCTTT,CSVVGAATAFF
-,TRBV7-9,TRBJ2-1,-,TGTGCCAGCAGCTCAAGGGCAGGTTCCTACAATGAGCAGTTCTTC,CASSSRAGSYNEQFF
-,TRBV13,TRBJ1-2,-,TGTGCCAGCAGCTCCAGGATGGATGAAGGCTACACCTTC,CASSSRMDEGYTF
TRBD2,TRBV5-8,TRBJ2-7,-,TGTGCCAGCAGCCGGGCCAGCGGGGGAGGCGAGCAGTACTTC,CASSRASGGGEQYF
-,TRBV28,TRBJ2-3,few,TGTGCCAGCAGTTTACGGCTCAGCACAGATACGCAGTATTTT,CASSLRLSTDTQYF
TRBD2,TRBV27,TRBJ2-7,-,TGTGCCAGCACCGCTAGCGGGAAGAGGAGTTACGAGCAGTACTTC,CASTASGKRSYEQYF
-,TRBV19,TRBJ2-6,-,TGTGCCAGTAGTATTGGCTCTGGGGCCAACGTCCTGACTTTC,CASSIGSGANVLTF